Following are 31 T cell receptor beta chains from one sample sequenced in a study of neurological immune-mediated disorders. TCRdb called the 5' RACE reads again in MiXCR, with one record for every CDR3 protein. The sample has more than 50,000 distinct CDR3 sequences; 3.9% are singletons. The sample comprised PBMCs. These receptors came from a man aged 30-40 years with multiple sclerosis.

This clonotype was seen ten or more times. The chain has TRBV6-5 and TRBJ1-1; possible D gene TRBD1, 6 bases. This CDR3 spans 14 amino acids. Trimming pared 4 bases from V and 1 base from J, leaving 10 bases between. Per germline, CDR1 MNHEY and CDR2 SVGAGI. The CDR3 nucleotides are TGTGCCAGCAGTTGGGGAGGGGGGAACACTGAAGCTTTCTTT. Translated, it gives CASSWGGGNTEAFF.

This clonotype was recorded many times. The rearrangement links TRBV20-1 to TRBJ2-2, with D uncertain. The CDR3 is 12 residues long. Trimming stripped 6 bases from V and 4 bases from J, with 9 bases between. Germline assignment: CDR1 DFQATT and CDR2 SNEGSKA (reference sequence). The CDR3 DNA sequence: TGCAGTGCGGGATTTGGCACCGGGGAGCTGTTTTTT. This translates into CSAGFGTGELFF.

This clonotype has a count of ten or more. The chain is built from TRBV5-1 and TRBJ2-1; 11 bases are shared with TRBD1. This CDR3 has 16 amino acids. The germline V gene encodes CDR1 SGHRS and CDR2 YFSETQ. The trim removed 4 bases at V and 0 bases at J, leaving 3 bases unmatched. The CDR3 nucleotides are TGCGCCAGCAGCGGAGGGACAGGGGGCTCCTACAATGAGCAGTTCTTC. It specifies CASSGGTGGSYNEQFF. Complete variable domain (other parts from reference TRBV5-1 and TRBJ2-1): KAGVTQTPRYLIKTRGQQVTLSCSPISGHRSVSWYQQTPGQGLQFLFEYFSETQRNKGNFPGRFSGRQFSNSRSEMNVSTLELGDSALYLCASSGGTGGSYNEQFFGPGTRLTVL.

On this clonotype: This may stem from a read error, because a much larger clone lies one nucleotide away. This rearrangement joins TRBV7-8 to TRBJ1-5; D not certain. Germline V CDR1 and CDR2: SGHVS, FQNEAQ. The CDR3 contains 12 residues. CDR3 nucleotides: TGTGCCAACAGCCCTTCAGTCCAGCCCCAGCATTTT. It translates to CANSPSVQPQHF. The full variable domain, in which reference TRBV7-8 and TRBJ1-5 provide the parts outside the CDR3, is GAGVSQSPRYKVAKRGQDVALRCDPISGHVSLFWYQQALGQGPEFLTYFQNEAQLDKSGLPSDRFFAERPEGSVSTLKIQRTQQEDSAVYLCANSPSVQPQHFGDGTRLSIL.

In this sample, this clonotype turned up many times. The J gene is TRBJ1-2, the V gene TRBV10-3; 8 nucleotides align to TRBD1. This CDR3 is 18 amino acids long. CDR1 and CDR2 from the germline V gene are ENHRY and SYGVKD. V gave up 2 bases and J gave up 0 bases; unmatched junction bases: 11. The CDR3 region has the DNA TGTGCCATCAGTGAGCATAAGGACAGGGATCTCACTAACTATGGCTACACCTTC. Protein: CAISEHKDRDLTNYGYTF.

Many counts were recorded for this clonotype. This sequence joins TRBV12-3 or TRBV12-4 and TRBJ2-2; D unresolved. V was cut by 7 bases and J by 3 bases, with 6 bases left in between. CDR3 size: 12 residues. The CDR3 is CASTSDTGELFF. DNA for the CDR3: TGTGCCAGCACTTCCGACACCGGGGAGCTGTTTTTT.

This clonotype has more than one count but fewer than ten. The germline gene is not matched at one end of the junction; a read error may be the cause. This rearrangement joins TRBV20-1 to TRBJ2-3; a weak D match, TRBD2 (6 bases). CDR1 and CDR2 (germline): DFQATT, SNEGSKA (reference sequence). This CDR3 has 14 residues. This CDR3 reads CGARAGGETDTQYF. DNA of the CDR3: TGCGGTGCTAGAGCCGGGGGAGAGACAGATACGCAGTATTTT.

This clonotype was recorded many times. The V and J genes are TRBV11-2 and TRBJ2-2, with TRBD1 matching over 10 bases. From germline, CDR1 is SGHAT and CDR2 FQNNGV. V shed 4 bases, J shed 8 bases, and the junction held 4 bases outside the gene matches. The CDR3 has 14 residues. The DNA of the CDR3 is TGTGCCAGCAGCTCCCGACAGGGGGCTGGGGAGCTGTTTTTT. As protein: CASSSRQGAGELFF.

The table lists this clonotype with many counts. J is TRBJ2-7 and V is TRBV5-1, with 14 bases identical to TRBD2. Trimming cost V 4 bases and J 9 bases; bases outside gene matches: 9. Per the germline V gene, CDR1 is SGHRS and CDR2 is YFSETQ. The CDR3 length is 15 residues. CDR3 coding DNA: TGCGCCAGCAGCCCGGGACTAGCGGGGGTTGACGGGCAGTACTTC. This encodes CASSPGLAGVDGQYF.

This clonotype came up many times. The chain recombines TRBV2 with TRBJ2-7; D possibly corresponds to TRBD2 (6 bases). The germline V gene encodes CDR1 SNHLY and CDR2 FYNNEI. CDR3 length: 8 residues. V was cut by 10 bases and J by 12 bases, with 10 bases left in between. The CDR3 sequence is CATQEGYF. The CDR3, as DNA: TGTGCCACCCAGGAGGGGTACTTC.

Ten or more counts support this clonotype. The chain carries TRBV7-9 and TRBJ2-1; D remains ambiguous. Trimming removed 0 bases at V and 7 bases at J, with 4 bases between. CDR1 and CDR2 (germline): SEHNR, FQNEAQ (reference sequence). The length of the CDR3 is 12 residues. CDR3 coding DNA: TGTGCCAGCAGCTTAGCTTGGAATGAGCAGTTCTTC. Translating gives CASSLAWNEQFF.

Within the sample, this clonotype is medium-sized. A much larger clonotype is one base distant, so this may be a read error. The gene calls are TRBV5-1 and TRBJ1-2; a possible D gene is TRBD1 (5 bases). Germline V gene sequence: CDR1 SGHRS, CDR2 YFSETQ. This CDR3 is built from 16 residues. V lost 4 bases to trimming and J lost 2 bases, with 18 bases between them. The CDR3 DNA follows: TGCGCCAGCAGCCTACCCGGGACGGTTAACAACTATGGCTACACCTTC. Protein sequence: CASSLPGTVNNYGYTF.

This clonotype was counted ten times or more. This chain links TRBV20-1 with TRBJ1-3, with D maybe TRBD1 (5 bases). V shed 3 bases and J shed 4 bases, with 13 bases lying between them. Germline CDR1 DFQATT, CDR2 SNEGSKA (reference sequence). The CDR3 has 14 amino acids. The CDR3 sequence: CSASSGAWGNTIYF. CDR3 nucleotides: TGCAGTGCTAGCTCCGGGGCCTGGGGAAACACCATATATTTT.

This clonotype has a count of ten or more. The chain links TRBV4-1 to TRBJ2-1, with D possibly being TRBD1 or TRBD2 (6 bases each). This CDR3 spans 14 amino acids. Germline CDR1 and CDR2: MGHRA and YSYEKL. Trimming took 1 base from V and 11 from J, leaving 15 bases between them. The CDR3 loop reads CASSQVTGGGKQFF. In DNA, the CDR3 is TGCGCCAGCAGCCAAGTGACCGGGGGCGGGAAGCAGTTCTTC.

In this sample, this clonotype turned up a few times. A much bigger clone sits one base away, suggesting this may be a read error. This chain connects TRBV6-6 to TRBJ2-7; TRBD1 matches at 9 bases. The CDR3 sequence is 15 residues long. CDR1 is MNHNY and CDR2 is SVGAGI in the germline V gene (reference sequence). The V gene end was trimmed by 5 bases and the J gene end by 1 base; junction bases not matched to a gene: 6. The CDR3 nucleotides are TGTGCCAGCAGTCGACAGGGGGTCGGATCCTACGAGCAGTACTTC. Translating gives CASSRQGVGSYEQYF.

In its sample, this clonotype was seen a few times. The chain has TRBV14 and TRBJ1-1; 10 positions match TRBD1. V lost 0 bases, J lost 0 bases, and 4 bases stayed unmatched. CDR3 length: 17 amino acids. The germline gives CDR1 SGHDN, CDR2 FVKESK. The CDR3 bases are TGTGCCAGCAGCCAAGATCGAGGACAGGGGGTGAACACTGAAGCTTTCTTT. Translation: CASSQDRGQGVNTEAFF.

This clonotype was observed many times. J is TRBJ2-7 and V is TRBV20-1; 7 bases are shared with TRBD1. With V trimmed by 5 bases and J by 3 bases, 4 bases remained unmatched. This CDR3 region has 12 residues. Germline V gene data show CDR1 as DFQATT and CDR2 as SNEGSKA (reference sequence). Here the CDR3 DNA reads TGCAGTGCTGACCGGGACAGCTACGAGCAGTACTTC. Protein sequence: CSADRDSYEQYF.

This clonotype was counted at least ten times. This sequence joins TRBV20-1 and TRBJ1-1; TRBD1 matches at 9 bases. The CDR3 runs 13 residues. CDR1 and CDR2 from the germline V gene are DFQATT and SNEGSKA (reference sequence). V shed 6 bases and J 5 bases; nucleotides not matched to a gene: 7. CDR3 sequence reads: CSAPRQGGTEAFF. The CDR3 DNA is TGCAGTGCGCCCCGACAGGGGGGGACTGAAGCTTTCTTT.

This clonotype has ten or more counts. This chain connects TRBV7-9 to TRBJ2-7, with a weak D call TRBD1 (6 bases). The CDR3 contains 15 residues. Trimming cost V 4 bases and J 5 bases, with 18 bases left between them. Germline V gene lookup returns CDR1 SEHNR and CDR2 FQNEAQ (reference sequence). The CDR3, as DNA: TGTGCCAGCAGCTCAAGATCGACAGGAAGAAACGAGCAGTACTTC. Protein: CASSSRSTGRNEQYF.

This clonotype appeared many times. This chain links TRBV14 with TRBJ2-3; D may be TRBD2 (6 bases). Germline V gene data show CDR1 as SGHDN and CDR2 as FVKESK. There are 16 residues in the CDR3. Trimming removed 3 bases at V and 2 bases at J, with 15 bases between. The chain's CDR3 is CASSQMASGYTDTQYF. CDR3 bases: TGTGCCAGCAGCCAGATGGCCAGCGGGTACACAGATACGCAGTATTTT.

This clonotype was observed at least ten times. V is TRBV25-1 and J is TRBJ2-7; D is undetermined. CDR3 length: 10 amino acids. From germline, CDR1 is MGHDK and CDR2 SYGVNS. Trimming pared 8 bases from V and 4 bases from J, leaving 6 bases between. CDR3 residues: CASGVYEQYF. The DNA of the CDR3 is TGTGCCAGCGGGGTTTACGAGCAGTACTTC.

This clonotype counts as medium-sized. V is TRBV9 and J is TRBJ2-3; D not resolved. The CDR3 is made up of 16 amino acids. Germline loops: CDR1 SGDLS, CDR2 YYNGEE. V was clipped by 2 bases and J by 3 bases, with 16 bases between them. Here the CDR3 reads CASSVGSLADTDTQYF. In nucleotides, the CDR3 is TGTGCCAGCAGCGTTGGTTCTCTGGCAGATACAGATACGCAGTATTTT.

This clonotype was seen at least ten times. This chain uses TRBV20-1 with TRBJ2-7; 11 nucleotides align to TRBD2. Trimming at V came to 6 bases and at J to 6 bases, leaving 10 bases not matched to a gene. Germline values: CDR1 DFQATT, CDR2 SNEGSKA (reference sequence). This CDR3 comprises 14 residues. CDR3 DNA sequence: TGCAGTGCCTACGGGGCTAGCGGGGGGTCCGAGCAGTACTTC. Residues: CSAYGASGGSEQYF.

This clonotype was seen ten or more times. The CDR3 protein is CASTKTGSNQPQHF. In DNA form, the CDR3 reads TGTGCCAGCACTAAAACCGGGAGCAATCAGCCCCAGCATTTT. The J gene is TRBJ1-5, the V gene TRBV6-6, with no clear D. The germline V gene encodes CDR1 MNHNY and CDR2 SVGAGI (reference sequence). The CDR3 is 14 amino acids. Trimming removed 7 bases at V and 1 base at J, with 11 bases between.

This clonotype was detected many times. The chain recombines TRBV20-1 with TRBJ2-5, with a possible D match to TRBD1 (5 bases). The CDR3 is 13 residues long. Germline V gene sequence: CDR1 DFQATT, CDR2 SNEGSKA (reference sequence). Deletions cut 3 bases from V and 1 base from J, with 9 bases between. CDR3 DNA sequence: TGCAGTGCTAGGCAAAGGGGCCAAGAGACCCAGTACTTC. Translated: CSARQRGQETQYF.

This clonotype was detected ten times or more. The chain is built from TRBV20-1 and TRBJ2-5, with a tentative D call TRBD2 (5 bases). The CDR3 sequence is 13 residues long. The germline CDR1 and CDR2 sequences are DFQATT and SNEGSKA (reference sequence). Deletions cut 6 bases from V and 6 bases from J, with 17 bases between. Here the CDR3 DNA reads TGCAGTGCCACCGGGCCCGGGGTCAAGACCCAGTACTTC. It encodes CSATGPGVKTQYF.

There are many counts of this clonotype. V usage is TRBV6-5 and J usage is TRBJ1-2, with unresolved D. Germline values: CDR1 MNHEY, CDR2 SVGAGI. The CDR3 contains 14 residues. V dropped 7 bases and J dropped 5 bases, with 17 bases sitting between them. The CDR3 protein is CASTSPTAGYGYTF. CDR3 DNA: TGTGCCAGCACCTCCCCGACTGCCGGGTATGGCTACACCTTC.

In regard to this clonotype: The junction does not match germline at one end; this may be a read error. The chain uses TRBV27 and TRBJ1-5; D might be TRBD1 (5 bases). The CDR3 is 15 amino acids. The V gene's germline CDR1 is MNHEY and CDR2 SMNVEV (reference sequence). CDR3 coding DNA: TGTGCCAGCAGGCTGATGGGATCGGACAATCAGCCCCAGAATTTT. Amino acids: CASRLMGSDNQPQNF.

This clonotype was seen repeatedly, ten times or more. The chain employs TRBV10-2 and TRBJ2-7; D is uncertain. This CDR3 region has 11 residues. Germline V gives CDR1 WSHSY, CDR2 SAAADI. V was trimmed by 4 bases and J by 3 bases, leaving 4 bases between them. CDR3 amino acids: CASSVGYEQYF. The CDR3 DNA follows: TGCGCCAGCAGTGTCGGCTACGAGCAGTACTTC.

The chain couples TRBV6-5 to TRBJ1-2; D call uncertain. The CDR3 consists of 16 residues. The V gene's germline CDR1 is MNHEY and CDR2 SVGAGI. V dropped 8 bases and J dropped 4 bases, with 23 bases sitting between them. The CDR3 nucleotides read TGTGCCAGCTCCAGAGGGTATATCTTGAAGGGCTATGGCTACACCTTC. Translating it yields CASSRGYILKGYGYTF.

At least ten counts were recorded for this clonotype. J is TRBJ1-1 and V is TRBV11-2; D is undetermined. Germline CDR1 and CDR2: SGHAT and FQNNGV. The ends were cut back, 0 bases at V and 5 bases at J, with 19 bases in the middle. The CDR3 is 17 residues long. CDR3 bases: TGTGCCAGCAGCTTAGAGGTTCCGGGTTGGATGGGAACTGAAGCTTTCTTT. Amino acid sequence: CASSLEVPGWMGTEAFF.